This T cell receptor (beta chain) was sequenced during a study of T cells in Graves' hyperthyroidism and ophthalmopathy. Germline V gives CDR1 SGHRS, CDR2 YFSETQ. V was clipped by 7 bases and J by 1 base, with 11 bases between them. CDR3 length: 13 amino acids. Amplified regions were TCR beta CDR3 sequences from RNA transcripts. First-round RT-PCR targeting the TCR CDR3 was performed with the HTBI primer set. TCRdb passed the multiplex PCR reads through MiXCR, listing each CDR3 protein once. The repertoire holds 530,000 or so distinct CDR3 sequences, over 15% seen once, with 15% to 20% in the top ten. This clonotype was detected only a few times. The antigen is not known. Study results and caveats: Researchers found most expanded thyroid clonotypes above 0.001 in blood as well.

This receptor was identified in a woman between 18 and 29 years old with Graves' ophthalmopathy. The sample consisted of blood. This chain uses TRBV5-1 with TRBJ1-1, with D unclear. The CDR3 is CASGWATNTEAFF. CDR3 nucleotide sequence: TGCGCCAGCGGGTGGGCCACGAACACTGAAGCTTTCTTT.